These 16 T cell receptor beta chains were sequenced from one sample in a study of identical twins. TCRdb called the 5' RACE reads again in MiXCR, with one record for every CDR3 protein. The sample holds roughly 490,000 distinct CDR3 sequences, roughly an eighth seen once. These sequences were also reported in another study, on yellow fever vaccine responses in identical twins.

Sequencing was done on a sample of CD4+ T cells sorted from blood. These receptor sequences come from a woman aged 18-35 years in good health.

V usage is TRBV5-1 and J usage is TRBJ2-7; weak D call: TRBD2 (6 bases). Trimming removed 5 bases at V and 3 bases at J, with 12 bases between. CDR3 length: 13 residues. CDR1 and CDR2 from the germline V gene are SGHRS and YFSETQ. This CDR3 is CASRRDVDYEQYF. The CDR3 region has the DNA TGCGCCAGCAGGCGGGACGTAGACTACGAGCAGTACTTC.

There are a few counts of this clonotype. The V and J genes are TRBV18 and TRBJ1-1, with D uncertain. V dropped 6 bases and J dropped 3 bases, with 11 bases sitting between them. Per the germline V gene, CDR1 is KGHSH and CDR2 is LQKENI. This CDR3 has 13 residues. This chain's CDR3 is CASSSNRDTEAFF. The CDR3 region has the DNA TGTGCCAGCTCTTCCAATCGGGACACTGAAGCTTTCTTT.

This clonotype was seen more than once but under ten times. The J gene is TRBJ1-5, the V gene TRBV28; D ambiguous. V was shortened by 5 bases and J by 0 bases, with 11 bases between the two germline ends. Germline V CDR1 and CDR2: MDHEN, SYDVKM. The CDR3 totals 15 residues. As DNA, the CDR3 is TGTGCCAGCAGTCCTAGGGTGTATAGCAATCAGCCCCAGCATTTT. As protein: CASSPRVYSNQPQHF. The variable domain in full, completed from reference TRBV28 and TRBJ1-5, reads DVKVTQSSRYLVKRTGEKVFLECVQDMDHENMFWYRQDPGLGLRLIYFSYDVKMKEKGDIPEGYSVSREKKERFSLILESASTNQTSMYLCASSPRVYSNQPQHFGDGTRLSIL.

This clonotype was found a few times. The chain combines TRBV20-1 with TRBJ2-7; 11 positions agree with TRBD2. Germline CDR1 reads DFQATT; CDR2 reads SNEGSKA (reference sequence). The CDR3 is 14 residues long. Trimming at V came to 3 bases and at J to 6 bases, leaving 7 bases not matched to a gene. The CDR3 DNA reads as TGCAGTGCTAGTCAACTAGCGGGAGCGAGCGAGCAGTACTTC. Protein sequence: CSASQLAGASEQYF.

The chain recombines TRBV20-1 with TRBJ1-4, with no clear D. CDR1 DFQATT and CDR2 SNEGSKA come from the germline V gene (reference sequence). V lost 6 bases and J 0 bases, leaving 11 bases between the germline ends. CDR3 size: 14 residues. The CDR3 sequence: CSAAPRATNEKLFF. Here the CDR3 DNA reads TGCAGTGCCGCCCCCCGTGCAACTAATGAAAAACTGTTTTTT.

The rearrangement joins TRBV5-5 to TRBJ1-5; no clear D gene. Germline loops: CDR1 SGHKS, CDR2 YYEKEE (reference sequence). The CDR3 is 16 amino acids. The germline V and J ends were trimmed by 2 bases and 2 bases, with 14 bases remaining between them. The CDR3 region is CASSLNGREGNQPQHF. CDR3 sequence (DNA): TGTGCCAGCAGCTTAAACGGGAGGGAGGGCAATCAGCCCCAGCATTTT.

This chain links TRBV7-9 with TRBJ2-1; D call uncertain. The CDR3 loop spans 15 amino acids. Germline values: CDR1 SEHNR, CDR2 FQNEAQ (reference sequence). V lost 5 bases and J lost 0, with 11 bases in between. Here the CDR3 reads CASSRLGSSYNEQFF. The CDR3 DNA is TGTGCCAGCAGCCGGTTAGGAAGCTCCTACAATGAGCAGTTCTTC.

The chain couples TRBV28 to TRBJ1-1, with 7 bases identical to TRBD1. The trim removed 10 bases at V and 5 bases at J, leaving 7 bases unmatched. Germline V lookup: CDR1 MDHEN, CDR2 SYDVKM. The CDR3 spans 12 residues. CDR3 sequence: CAINDRDTEAFF. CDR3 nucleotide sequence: TGTGCCATTAACGACAGGGATACTGAAGCTTTCTTT.

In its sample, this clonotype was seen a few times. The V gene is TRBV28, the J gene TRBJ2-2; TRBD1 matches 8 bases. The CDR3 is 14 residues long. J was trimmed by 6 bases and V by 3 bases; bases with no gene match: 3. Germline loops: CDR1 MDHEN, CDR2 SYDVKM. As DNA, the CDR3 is TGTGCCAGCAGTTTCAGGGGGCGTTCCGGGGAGCTGTTTTTT. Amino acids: CASSFRGRSGELFF.

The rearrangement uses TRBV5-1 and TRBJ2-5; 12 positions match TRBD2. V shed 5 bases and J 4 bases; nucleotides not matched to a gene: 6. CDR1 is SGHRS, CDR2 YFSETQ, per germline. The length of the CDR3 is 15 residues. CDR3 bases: TGCGCCAGCAGTCATGAGGGACTAGCGGGAGAGACCCAGTACTTC. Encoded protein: CASSHEGLAGETQYF.

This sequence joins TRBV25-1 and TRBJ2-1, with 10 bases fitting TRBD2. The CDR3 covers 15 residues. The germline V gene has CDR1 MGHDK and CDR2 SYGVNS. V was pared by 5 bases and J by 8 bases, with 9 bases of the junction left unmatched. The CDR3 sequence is CASSRSGRAWHEQFF. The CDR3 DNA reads TGTGCCAGCAGTCGGAGCGGGAGGGCCTGGCATGAGCAGTTCTTC. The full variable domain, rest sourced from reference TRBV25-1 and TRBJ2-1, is EADIYQTPRYLVIGTGKKITLECSQTMGHDKMYWYQQDPGMELHLIHYSYGVNSTEKGDLSSESTVSRIRTEHFPLTLESARPSHTSQYLCASSRSGRAWHEQFFGPGTRLTVL.

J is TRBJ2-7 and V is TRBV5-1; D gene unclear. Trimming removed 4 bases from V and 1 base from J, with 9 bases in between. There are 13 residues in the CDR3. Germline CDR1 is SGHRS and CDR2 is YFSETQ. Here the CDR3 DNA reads TGCGCCAGCAGCGATCTGACTTCCTACGAGCAGTACTTC. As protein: CASSDLTSYEQYF.

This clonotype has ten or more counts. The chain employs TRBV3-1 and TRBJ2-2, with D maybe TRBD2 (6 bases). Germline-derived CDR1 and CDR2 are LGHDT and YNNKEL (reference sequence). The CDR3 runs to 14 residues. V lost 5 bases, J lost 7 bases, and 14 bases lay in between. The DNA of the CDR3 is TGTGCCAGCAGCACGGGGGTAATCGGCGGGGAGCTGTTTTTT. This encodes CASSTGVIGGELFF.

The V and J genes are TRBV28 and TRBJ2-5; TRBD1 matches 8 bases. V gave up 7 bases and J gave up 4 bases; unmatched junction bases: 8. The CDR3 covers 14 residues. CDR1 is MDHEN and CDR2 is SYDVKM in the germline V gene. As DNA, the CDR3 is TGTGCCAGCAATTCGCAGGGGGCACGAGAGACCCAGTACTTC. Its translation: CASNSQGARETQYF.

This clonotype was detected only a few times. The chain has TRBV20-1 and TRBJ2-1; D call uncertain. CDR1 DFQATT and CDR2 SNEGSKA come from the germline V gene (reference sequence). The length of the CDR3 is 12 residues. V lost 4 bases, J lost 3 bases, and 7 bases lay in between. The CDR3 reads CSAKTGYNEQFF. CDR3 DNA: TGCAGTGCTAAAACGGGCTACAATGAGCAGTTCTTC.

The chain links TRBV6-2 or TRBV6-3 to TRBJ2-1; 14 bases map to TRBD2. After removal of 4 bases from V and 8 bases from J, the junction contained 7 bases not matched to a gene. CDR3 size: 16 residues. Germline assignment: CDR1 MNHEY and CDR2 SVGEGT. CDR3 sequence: CASSFGTSGRSYEQFF. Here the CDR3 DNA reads TGTGCCAGCAGTTTCGGGACTAGCGGGAGATCCTATGAGCAGTTCTTC.